This TCR beta chain was sequenced in a study of blood T cell repertoires in COVID-19. At the level of the study: PBMCs, B-cell-depleted T cells, or T cells were the source of the cDNA or gDNA that made up the material.

The protocol was immunoSEQ multiplex PCR, while the TCRdb copy is restricted to in-frame clones and leaves out a portion. The sample has about 190,000 clones, approximately 88% seen once; the top ten hold around 7%. Germline V gene sequence: CDR1 MNHEY, CDR2 SMNVEV (reference sequence). The CDR3 contains 15 residues. V lost 2 bases to trimming and J lost 0 bases, with 10 bases between them. Sequenced: peripheral blood. This TCR derives from a man aged 40-50 years with acute or convalescent COVID-19. The chain has TRBV27 and TRBJ2-5, with D perhaps TRBD2 (7 bases). The CDR3 DNA follows: TGTGCCAGCAGTTTAGCGGGGGCGTACCAAGAGACCCAGTACTTC. Its protein product is CASSLAGAYQETQYF.